One T cell receptor beta chain is described in this entry. Researchers report immunoSEQ v3.0 was run at survey level. The assay was immunoSEQ multiplex PCR, and TCRdb's table has in-frame clones only and misses some. The sample has some 14,000 clones, about 80% seen once. The sample originates from a study of long-term antiretroviral therapy in people with HIV. Sampling of each donor yielded at least one pre-ART PBMC sample and at least two post-ART PBMC samples. Germline V CDR1 and CDR2: SGHRS, YFSETQ. Trimming stripped 2 bases from V and 0 bases from J, with 14 bases between. The CDR3 contains 16 residues.

This TCR was recovered from a man aged 40-49 years with HIV. This chain uses TRBV5-1 with TRBJ1-1, with D uncertain. Sequencing was performed on unsorted PBMCs, taken just before starting antiretroviral therapy. This CDR3 is CASSFATGPLNTEAFF. CDR3 bases: TGCGCCAGCAGCTTCGCCACTGGACCGCTGAACACTGAAGCTTTCTTT.